The clone carrying this T cell receptor beta chain was recorded many times. What it binds is not known. These data originate in a study of T-cell memory formation after mild COVID-19. Study at large: The study found TCR clusters largely donor specific. General observations from the study: Most CD4+ clones that shrank were in CM and EM, while CD8+ ones turned up in EMRA.

5'RACE, which relied on constant-segment primers, yielded TCR alpha and TCR beta cDNA libraries carrying sample barcodes and UMIs. TCRdb reprocessed the 5' RACE reads with MiXCR, giving one entry per CDR3 protein. This sample has around 300,000 distinct CDR3 sequences, with roughly 13% found just once. The germline CDR1 and CDR2 sequences are SGHNT and YYREEE (reference sequence). V lost 1 base, J lost 6 bases, and 8 bases lay in between. CDR3 length equals 12 residues. The chain carries TRBV5-4 and TRBJ2-7; D not certain. The source of this sequence is a man between 18 and 35 years old who had mild COVID-19 (a few samples of this study predate the infection). Cell type and time point are not known. Source material: PBMCs or a T cell subset sorted from them (not recorded which). For the CDR3, the DNA is TGTGCCAGCAGCTTGATAGGAACCGAGCAGTACTTC. Translated, it gives CASSLIGTEQYF.